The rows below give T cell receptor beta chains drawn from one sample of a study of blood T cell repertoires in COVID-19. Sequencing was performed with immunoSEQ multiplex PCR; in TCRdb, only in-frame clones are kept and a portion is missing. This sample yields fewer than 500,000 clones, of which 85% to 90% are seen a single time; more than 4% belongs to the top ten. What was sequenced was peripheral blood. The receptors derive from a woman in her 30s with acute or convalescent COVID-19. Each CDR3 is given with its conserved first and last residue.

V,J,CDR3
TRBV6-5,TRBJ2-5,CASSRDIKWETQYF
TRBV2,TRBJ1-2,CASSETDRSAYGYTF
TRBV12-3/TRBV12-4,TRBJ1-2,CASSSWGQEFYTF
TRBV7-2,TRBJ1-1,CASSFTTGNTEAFF
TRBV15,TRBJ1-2,CATSIKTGQGVYGYTF
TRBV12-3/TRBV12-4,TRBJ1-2,CASSYDRSYGYTF
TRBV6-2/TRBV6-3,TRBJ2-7,CASSPAAGYEQYF
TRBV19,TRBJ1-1,CATKQGQEHPEAFF
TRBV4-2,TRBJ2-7,CASSQGLTDEQYF
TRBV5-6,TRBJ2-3,CASRIKAGGDTQYF
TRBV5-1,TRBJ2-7,CASRRTGKVHEQYF
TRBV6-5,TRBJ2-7,CATRDSRDEQYF
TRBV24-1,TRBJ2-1,CATSDPRRSNEQFF
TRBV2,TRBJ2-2,CASKTDRAVISGELFF
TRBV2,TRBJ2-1,CASTERGGYNEQFF
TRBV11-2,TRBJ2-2,CASSSIRDRATGELFF
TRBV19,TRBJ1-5,CASSISRGREPQHF
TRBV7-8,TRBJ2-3,CASSPVGGATDTQYF
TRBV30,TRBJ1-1,CAWARDSQNTEAFF
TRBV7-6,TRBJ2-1,CASSQRAGELYNEQFF
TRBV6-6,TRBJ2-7,CASSEGQDEQYF
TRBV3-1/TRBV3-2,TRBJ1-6,CASSQATGPLHF
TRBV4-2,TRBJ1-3,CASSQDGGRGSGNTIYF
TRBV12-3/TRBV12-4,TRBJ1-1,CASSLAAGTEAFF
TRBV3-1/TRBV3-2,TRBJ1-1,CASKEQPMNTEAFF
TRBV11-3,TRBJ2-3,CASSQDRDSPDTQYF
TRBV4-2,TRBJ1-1,CASSQAGTGDTEAFF
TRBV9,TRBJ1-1,CASSVAGQGLGTEAFF
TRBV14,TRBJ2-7,CASSRPGTVSYEQYF
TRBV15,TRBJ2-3,CATSPTTTRTSGGSRVDTQYF
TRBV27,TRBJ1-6,CASTPTPALTGVSPLHF
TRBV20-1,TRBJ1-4,CSVDGNEKLFF
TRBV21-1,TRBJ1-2,CASSKARTVNYGYTF
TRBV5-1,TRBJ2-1,CASSFPGHLRDEQFF
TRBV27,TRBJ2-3,CASSPWAGAEESDTQYF
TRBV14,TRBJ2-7,CASSLAGDLYEQYF
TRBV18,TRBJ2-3,CASSPQGEVTTDTQYF
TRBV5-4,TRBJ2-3,CASSLPRTSYTDTQYF
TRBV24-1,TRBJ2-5,CATSDSRTAGETQYF
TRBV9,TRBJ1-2,CASSVPGSYGYTF
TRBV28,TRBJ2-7,CASSLPGSVGEQYF
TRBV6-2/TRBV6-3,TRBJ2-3,CASSYASGGLVSDTQYF
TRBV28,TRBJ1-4,CASSSNTGVANEKLFF
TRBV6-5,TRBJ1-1,CASTPGATTEAFF
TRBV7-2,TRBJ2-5,CASSLVGVERRQETQYF
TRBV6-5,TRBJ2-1,CASMRQGGHYNEQFF
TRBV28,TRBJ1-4,CASSRTGGSGEKLFF